One sample yielded the 28 T cell receptor beta chains listed below, sequenced in a study of OX40 agonist ivuxolimab in advanced cancers. Using immunoSEQ multiplex PCR, the repertoire was profiled, and TCRdb retains in-frame clones only, with some absent. The sample shows roughly 26,000 clones, about 85% of them seen only once. Material: CD4+ or CD8+ T cells sorted from blood, obtained in a trial of the OX40 agonist ivuxolimab. The receptors here all came from an adult with an advanced solid tumor such as melanoma, head and neck, liver or kidney cancer.

This chain uses TRBV7-3 with TRBJ2-1; TRBD2 matches at 8 bases. The germline V gene has CDR1 SGHTA and CDR2 FQGTGA. This CDR3 contains 15 residues. J lost 4 bases, V lost 0 bases, and 2 bases had no gene match. The CDR3 DNA follows: TGTGCCAGCAGCTTAACTGGGACTAGTTACAATGAGCAGTTCTTC. Its translation is CASSLTGTSYNEQFF.

CDR3 protein: CASSVPPGQGTEAFF. CDR3 sequence (DNA): TGTGCCAGCAGTGTTCCGCCGGGACAGGGGACTGAAGCTTTCTTT. This chain connects TRBV6-1 to TRBJ1-1; the match to TRBD1 covers 10 bases. The V and J ends lost 4 bases and 5 bases, in that order; junction bases with no gene match: 7. Per germline, CDR1 MNHNS and CDR2 SASEGT. The CDR3 length is 15 residues.

This sequence joins TRBV7-9 and TRBJ2-7; D is unclear. The CDR3 totals 11 residues. V was shortened by 4 bases and J by 4 bases, with 5 bases between the two germline ends. Germline values: CDR1 SEHNR, CDR2 FQNEAQ (reference sequence). CDR3 DNA sequence: TGTGCCAGCAGCTCAAGATACGAGCAGTACTTC. Its protein is CASSSRYEQYF.

V is TRBV18 and J is TRBJ1-4, with 9 positions matching TRBD1. V trimming: 3 bases; J trimming: 1 base; junction bases outside the gene matches: 6. The CDR3 has 17 residues. Germline CDR1 KGHSH, CDR2 LQKENI. In DNA form, the CDR3 reads TGTGCCAGCTCACCGGGGGACAGGGACCTAACTAATGAAAAACTGTTTTTT. Translated: CASSPGDRDLTNEKLFF.

This chain links TRBV4-1 with TRBJ2-7; 9 nucleotides line up with TRBD2. The CDR3 has 16 residues. Germline-derived CDR1 and CDR2 are MGHRA and YSYEKL. With V trimmed by 1 base and J by 3 bases, 7 bases remained unmatched. The CDR3 DNA is TGCGCCAGCAGCCAAGGAAGCGGGGGGCTCCGCTACGAGCAGTACTTC. It encodes CASSQGSGGLRYEQYF.

The chain has TRBV29-1 and TRBJ2-5; D possibly corresponds to TRBD1 (6 bases). Germline CDR1 SQVTM, CDR2 ANQGSEA. V was pared by 8 bases and J by 4 bases, with 17 bases between. The CDR3 loop spans 13 amino acids. In nucleotides, the CDR3 is TGCAGCCTACCCGGGGACAACCGAGAGACCCAGTACTTC. The encoded protein is CSLPGDNRETQYF.

The J gene is TRBJ2-3, the V gene TRBV7-7; D possibly corresponds to TRBD1 (5 bases). Trimming removed 5 bases from V and 0 bases from J, with 12 bases in between. Germline values: CDR1 SSHAT, CDR2 FNYEAQ (reference sequence). CDR3 length: 15 amino acids. The CDR3 coding sequence is TGTGCCAGCAGCCAATATGGGGCAAGCACAGATACGCAGTATTTT. The encoded protein is CASSQYGASTDTQYF.

The chain recombines TRBV30 with TRBJ1-2; 9 bases fit TRBD1. The junction had 13 bases not matched to a gene; V was cut back by 4 bases and J by 7 bases. CDR1 and CDR2 (germline): GTSNPN, SVGIG (reference sequence). CDR3 length equals 15 residues. CDR3 in amino acids: CAWTSKTGGGFGYTF. Here the CDR3 DNA reads TGTGCCTGGACCTCAAAGACAGGGGGAGGATTTGGCTACACCTTC.

The CDR3 DNA is TGTGCCAGCAGGAACCTACAAGGTGCAGATACGCAGTATTTT. Encoded protein: CASRNLQGADTQYF. The chain uses TRBV27 and TRBJ2-3; D is ambiguous. The CDR3 is 14 amino acids. The germline V gene encodes CDR1 MNHEY and CDR2 SMNVEV (reference sequence). With 6 bases removed from V and 4 bases from J, the gap between germline ends came to 14 bases.

The gene calls are TRBV7-8 and TRBJ2-2; 7 positions agree with TRBD2. The CDR3 has 15 amino acids. The germline CDR1 and CDR2 sequences are SGHVS and FQNEAQ. J lost 1 base, V lost 2 bases, and 1 base had no gene match. The CDR3 loop reads CASSLWGGNTGELFF. The CDR3 DNA follows: TGTGCCAGCAGCTTATGGGGGGGGAACACCGGGGAGCTGTTTTTT.

The rearrangement joins TRBV13 to TRBJ2-7, with a possible D match to TRBD1 (6 bases). Germline-derived CDR1 and CDR2 are PRHDT and FYEKMQ (reference sequence). The V end was cut by 5 bases, the J end by 3 bases, with 8 bases between. The CDR3 extends over 12 amino acids. The chain's CDR3 is CASSAQGYEQYF. CDR3 nucleotide sequence: TGTGCCAGCAGCGCACAGGGCTACGAGCAGTACTTC.

The CDR3 nucleotides are TGTGCCAGCACCCATCCCGGGCTGGACGAGCAGTACTTC. Protein: CASTHPGLDEQYF. The chain has TRBV28 and TRBJ2-7; no clear D. CDR1 and CDR2 from the germline V gene are MDHEN and SYDVKM. Trimming removed 7 bases from V and 5 bases from J, with 15 bases in between. The CDR3 consists of 13 residues.

As concerns this clone: Other DNA sequences of this sample code for an identical CDR3. The chain combines TRBV2 with TRBJ1-3; D is ambiguous. The CDR3 loop spans 15 amino acids. V lost 1 base to trimming and J lost 1 base, with 8 bases between them. Germline CDR1 and CDR2: SNHLY and FYNNEI. The CDR3, as DNA: TGTGCCAGCAGTGAAGGGCCCTCATCTGGAAACACCATATATTTT. It specifies CASSEGPSSGNTIYF.

The chain joins TRBV19 to TRBJ2-7, with TRBD2 matching over 7 bases. Trimming took 6 bases from V and 2 from J; bases not matched to a gene: 7. CDR3 length equals 14 residues. Per the germline V gene, CDR1 is LNHDA and CDR2 is SQIVND (reference sequence). In DNA form, the CDR3 reads TGTGCCAGTAGCCCAGGTGGGGGGGCCTACGAGCAGTACTTC. Its translation: CASSPGGGAYEQYF.

This chain uses TRBV12-5 with TRBJ2-1, with 12 bases aligning to TRBD2. CDR3 length: 17 residues. Germline CDR1 LGHNT, CDR2 FRNRAP. Trimming took 2 bases from V and 5 from J; bases not matched to a gene: 7. Here the CDR3 reads CASGLTSGGFRNNEQFF. In DNA, the CDR3 is TGTGCTAGTGGTTTGACTAGCGGGGGGTTCAGGAACAATGAGCAGTTCTTC.

V usage is TRBV6-1 and J usage is TRBJ2-7; weak D call: TRBD1 (6 bases). Germline values: CDR1 MNHNS, CDR2 SASEGT. The CDR3 runs 15 residues. Deletions cut 2 bases from V and 7 bases from J, with 18 bases between. The chain's CDR3 is CASSEQTGSYEEQYF. The CDR3, as DNA: TGTGCCAGCAGTGAACAGACAGGCTCCTACGAAGAGCAGTACTTC.

There are a few counts of this clone. The chain employs TRBV18 and TRBJ2-1, with TRBD1 matching 9 bases. CDR1 is KGHSH and CDR2 is LQKENI in the germline V gene. The CDR3 spans 17 residues. After removal of 4 bases from V and 5 bases from J, the junction contained 12 bases not matched to a gene. The CDR3 reads CASSHVGQGIGDNEQFF. CDR3 sequence (DNA): TGTGCCAGCTCACACGTGGGACAGGGCATAGGGGACAATGAGCAGTTCTTC.

The V gene is TRBV28, the J gene TRBJ1-3; no clear D. CDR1 is MDHEN and CDR2 is SYDVKM in the germline V gene. This CDR3 comprises 17 residues. With 8 bases removed from V and 0 bases from J, the gap between germline ends came to 20 bases. The CDR3 here is CASGNSLKAYSGNTIYF. The CDR3 DNA follows: TGTGCCAGCGGTAATTCCCTAAAAGCCTACTCTGGAAACACCATATATTTT.

V and J are TRBV27 and TRBJ1-1, with D tentatively TRBD1 (5 bases). V was trimmed by 1 base and J by 5 bases, leaving 11 bases between them. The V gene's germline CDR1 is MNHEY and CDR2 SMNVEV (reference sequence). This CDR3 has 14 residues. DNA for the CDR3: TGTGCCAGCAGTTTATTTACAGGTTCGACTGAAGCTTTCTTT. Translating gives CASSLFTGSTEAFF.

The V and J genes are TRBV7-9 and TRBJ2-7, with D hard to call. Per germline, CDR1 SEHNR and CDR2 FQNEAQ (reference sequence). Trimming removed 1 base from V and 9 bases from J, with 7 bases in between. The CDR3 contains 11 residues. CDR3 in DNA: TGTGCCAGCAGCTTAGGGCCCGCGCAGTACTTC. Amino acid sequence: CASSLGPAQYF.

The chain carries TRBV5-4 and TRBJ1-2; 7 bases map to TRBD1. Trimming took 4 bases from V and 0 from J; bases not matched to a gene: 6. CDR3 size: 15 residues. Germline V gene data show CDR1 as SGHNT and CDR2 as YYREEE (reference sequence). CDR3 in DNA: TGTGCCAGCAGCCCCCGACAGGGTCCTAACTATGGCTACACCTTC. It specifies CASSPRQGPNYGYTF.

This chain uses TRBV7-6 with TRBJ2-5, with D uncertain. V lost 1 base to trimming and J lost 5 bases, with 8 bases between them. The CDR3 covers 13 residues. From germline, CDR1 is SGHVS and CDR2 FNYEAQ. This chain's CDR3 is CASSLGPEETQYF. In DNA, the CDR3 is TGTGCCAGCAGCTTAGGGCCAGAGGAGACCCAGTACTTC.

V is TRBV6-5 and J is TRBJ2-7, with 9 bases fitting TRBD1. With 6 bases clipped from V and 3 bases from J, the junction kept 6 bases outside the gene matches. The CDR3 is 14 amino acids. Germline V gene sequence: CDR1 MNHEY, CDR2 SVGAGI. CDR3 sequence: CASSPRTGDYEQYF. The CDR3 bases are TGTGCCAGCAGCCCGCGGACAGGGGACTACGAGCAGTACTTC.

This chain uses TRBV30 with TRBJ2-3; D is unresolved. CDR1 and CDR2 from the germline V gene are GTSNPN and SVGIG (reference sequence). Deletions cut 4 bases from V and 2 bases from J, with 7 bases between. This CDR3 comprises 12 residues. The CDR3 sequence is CAWNNPTDTQYF. Here the CDR3 DNA reads TGTGCCTGGAATAACCCCACAGATACGCAGTATTTT.

The CDR3 loop is CASSPMITNNEQFF. The CDR3 nucleotides read TGTGCCAGCAGCCCCATGATAACTAACAATGAGCAGTTCTTC. This chain joins TRBV7-8 and TRBJ2-1; D not certain. V lost 5 bases and J 5 bases, leaving 13 bases between the germline ends. The germline CDR1 and CDR2 sequences are SGHVS and FQNEAQ. The CDR3 sequence is 14 residues long.

The rearrangement uses TRBV28 and TRBJ2-1; 8 bases match TRBD1. Germline lookup yields CDR1 MDHEN and CDR2 SYDVKM. V trimming: 5 bases; J trimming: 3 bases; junction bases outside the gene matches: 6. The CDR3 has 15 amino acids. The CDR3 here is CASSPRQGLYNEQFF. CDR3 sequence (DNA): TGTGCCAGCAGTCCCCGACAGGGGCTCTACAATGAGCAGTTCTTC.

The chain combines TRBV2 with TRBJ1-1; no firm D call. This CDR3 spans 11 amino acids. V lost 6 bases, J lost 4 bases, and 6 bases lay in between. Germline values: CDR1 SNHLY, CDR2 FYNNEI. The CDR3 region has the DNA TGTGCCAGCAGCCGATCCACTGAAGCTTTCTTT. Residues: CASSRSTEAFF.

This clone has only one observation. This rearrangement joins TRBV28 to TRBJ1-2, with TRBD1 matching over 10 bases. CDR1 is MDHEN and CDR2 is SYDVKM in the germline V gene. The CDR3 consists of 16 residues. V dropped 3 bases and J dropped 3; count of bases not matched to a gene: 7. CDR3 bases: TGTGCCAGCAGTTTCTCGACAGGGGGCGTTTACTATGGCTACACCTTC. This translates into CASSFSTGGVYYGYTF.